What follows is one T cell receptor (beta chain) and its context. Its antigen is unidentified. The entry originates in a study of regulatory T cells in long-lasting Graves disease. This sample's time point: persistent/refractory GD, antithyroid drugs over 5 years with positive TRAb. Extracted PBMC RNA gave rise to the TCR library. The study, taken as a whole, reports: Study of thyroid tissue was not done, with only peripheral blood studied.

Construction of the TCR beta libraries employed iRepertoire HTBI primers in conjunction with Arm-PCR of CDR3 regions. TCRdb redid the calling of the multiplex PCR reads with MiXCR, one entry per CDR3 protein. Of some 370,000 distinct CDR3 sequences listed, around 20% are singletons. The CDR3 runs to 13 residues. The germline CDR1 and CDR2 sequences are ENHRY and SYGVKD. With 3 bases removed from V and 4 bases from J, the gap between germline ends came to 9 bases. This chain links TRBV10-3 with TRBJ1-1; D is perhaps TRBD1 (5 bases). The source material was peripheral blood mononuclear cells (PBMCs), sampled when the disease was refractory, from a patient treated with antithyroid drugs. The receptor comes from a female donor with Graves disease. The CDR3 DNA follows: TGTGCCATCAGTGACGGGGGGATCACTGAAGCTTTCTTT. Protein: CAISDGGITEAFF.